Included here is one T cell receptor beta chain sequence, with context. This entry belongs to a study of CD8+ T cells in alopecia areata. Looked up from germline, CDR1 is SGHAT and CDR2 is FQNNGV. The CDR3 covers 14 residues. Deletions cut 4 bases from V and 5 bases from J, with 14 bases between. cDNA reverse transcribed from extracted RNA served as the sequencing template. Assay used: immunoSEQ multiplex PCR; TCRdb lists only in-frame clones, some missing. The table has more than 95,000 clones, less than 50% seen once. In alopecia areata patients, both lesional scalp punch biopsies and peripheral blood were collected.

This TCR was sampled from a human donor with alopecia areata. Sequenced sample: NKG2D-low CD8+ T cells sorted from blood. This sequence joins TRBV11-2 and TRBJ2-5; D may be TRBD2 (7 bases). CDR3 bases: TGTGCCAGCAGCTCCCCGGGGGGCGGGGAGACCCAGTACTTC. It is translated as CASSSPGGGETQYF.